Detailed here is one T cell receptor (beta chain). This specimen comes from a study of blood T cell repertoires in COVID-19. In the authors' workflow: Amplifying reference gene primers gave estimates of nucleated cell counts. The protocol was immunoSEQ multiplex PCR, while the TCRdb copy is restricted to in-frame clones and leaves out a portion. Clone size and V and J calls were adopted from that table, with D and trimming inferred from the DNA. The sample carries about 200,000 clones, 70% to 90% recorded once. This sequence was found in a young woman who had recovered from COVID-19. Sequencing was performed on PBMCs or T cells enriched from blood (not recorded which).

This CDR3 is CASTTSQGSNTGELFF. The CDR3 region has the DNA TGTGCCAGCACCACTTCCCAGGGATCGAACACCGGGGAGCTGTTTTTT. J is TRBJ2-2 and V is TRBV5-4, with a weak D call TRBD1 (5 bases). Trimming shortened V by 6 bases and J by 0 bases, and 15 bases separated the two germline ends. Germline V CDR1 and CDR2: SGHNT, YYREEE (reference sequence). The CDR3 contains 16 residues.